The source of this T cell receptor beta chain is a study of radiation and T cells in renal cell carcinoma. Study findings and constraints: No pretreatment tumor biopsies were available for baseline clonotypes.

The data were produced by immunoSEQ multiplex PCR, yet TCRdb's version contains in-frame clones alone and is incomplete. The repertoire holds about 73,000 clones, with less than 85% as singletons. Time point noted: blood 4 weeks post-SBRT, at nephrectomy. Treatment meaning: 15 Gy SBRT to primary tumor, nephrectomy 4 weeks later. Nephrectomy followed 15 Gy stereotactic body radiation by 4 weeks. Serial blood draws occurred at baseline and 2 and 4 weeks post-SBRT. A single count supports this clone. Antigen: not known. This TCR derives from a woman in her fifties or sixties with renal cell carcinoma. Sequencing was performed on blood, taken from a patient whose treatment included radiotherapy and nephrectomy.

The CDR3 spells CASSSYSTYEKLFF. The CDR3 nucleotides are TGTGCCAGCAGCTCCTACAGTACTTATGAAAAACTGTTTTTT. This chain connects TRBV7-2 to TRBJ1-4; no definite D call. V lost 4 bases and J lost 6, with 12 bases in between. Germline CDR1 and CDR2: SGHTA and FQGNSA. The CDR3 length is 14 residues.